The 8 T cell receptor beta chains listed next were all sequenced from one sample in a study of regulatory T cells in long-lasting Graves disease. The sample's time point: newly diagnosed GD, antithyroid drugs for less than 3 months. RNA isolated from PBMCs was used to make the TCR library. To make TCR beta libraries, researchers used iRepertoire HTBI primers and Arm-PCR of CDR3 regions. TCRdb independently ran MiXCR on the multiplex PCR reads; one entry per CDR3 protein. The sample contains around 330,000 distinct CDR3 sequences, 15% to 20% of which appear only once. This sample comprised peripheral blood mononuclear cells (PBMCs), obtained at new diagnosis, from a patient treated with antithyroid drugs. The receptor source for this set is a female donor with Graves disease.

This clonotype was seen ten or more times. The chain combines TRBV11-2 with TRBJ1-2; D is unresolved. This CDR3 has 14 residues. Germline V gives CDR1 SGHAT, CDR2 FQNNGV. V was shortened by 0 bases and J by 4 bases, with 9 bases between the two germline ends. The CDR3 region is CASSLDQSSYGYTF. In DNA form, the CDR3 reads TGTGCCAGCAGCTTAGATCAGAGCTCCTATGGCTACACCTTC.

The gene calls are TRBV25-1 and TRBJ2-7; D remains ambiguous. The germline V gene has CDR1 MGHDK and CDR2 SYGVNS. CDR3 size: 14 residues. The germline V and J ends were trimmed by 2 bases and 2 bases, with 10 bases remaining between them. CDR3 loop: CASSENTGAYEQYF. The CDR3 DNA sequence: TGTGCCAGCAGTGAAAATACTGGGGCCTACGAGCAGTACTTC.

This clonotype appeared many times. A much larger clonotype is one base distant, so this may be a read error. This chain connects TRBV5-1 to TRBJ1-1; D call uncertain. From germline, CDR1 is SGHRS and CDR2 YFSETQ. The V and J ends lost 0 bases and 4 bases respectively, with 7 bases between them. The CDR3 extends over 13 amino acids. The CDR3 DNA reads TGCGCCAGCAGCTTGGAAGTGAGCACTGAAGCTTTCTTT. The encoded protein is CASSLEVSTEAFF.

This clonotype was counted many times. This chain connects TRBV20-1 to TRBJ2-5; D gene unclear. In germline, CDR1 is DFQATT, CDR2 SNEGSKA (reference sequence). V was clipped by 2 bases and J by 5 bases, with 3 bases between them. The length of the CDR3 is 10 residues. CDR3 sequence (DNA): TGCAGTGCTAGATGGGAGACCCAGTACTTC. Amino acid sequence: CSARWETQYF.

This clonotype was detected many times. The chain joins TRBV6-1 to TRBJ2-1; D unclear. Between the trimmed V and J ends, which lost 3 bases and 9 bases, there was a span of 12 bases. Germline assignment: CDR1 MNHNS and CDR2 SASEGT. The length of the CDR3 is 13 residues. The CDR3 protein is CASSDQRVGEQFF. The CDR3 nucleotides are TGTGCCAGCAGTGACCAGCGAGTGGGTGAGCAGTTCTTC.

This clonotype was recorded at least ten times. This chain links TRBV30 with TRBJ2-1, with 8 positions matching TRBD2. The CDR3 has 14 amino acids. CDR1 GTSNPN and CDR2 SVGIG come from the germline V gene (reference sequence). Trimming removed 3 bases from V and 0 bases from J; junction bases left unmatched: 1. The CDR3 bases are TGTGCCTGGAGAACTAGCGGCTCCTACAATGAGCAGTTCTTC. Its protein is CAWRTSGSYNEQFF.

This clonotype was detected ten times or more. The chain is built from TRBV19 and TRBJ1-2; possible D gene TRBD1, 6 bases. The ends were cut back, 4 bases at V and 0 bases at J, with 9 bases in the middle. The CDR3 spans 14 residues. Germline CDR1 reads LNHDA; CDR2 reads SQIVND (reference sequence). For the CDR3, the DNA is TGTGCCAGTAGTACCCAGGGGACTAACTATGGCTACACCTTC. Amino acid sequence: CASSTQGTNYGYTF. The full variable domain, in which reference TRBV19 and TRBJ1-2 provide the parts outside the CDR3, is DGGITQSPKYLFRKEGQNVTLSCEQNLNHDAMYWYRQDPGQGLRLIYYSQIVNDFQKGDIAEGYSVSREKKESFPLTVTSAQKNPTAFYLCASSTQGTNYGYTFGSGTRLTVV.

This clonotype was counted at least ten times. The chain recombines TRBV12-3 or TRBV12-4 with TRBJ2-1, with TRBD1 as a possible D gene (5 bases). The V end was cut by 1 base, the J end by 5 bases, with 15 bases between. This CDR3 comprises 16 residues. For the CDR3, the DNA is TGTGCCAGCAGTTTAGGGGCAGGGTTAAGGGACAATGAGCAGTTCTTC. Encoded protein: CASSLGAGLRDNEQFF.